The T cell receptor (beta chain) described here comes from a study of cytomegalovirus exposure and HLA in healthy donors. Study-wide results and caveats: The classifier reportedly diagnosed cytomegalovirus status with high sensitivity and specificity. It was found in a later analysis that first-cohort TCR clusters tended to co-occur in the 90 to 150 validation repertoires. Many donors carried some public TCRs, although rarity characterized most TCR sequences.

Notes on this clone: The target antigen is unknown.

Some clones are missing from TCRdb's copy, which holds only in-frame ones; the method was immunoSEQ multiplex PCR. The data contain approximately 150,000 clones, roughly 86% of them seen just once; the ten biggest clones take up about 2.5%. Germline CDR1 is MGHDK and CDR2 is SYGVNS. The CDR3 has 15 amino acids. The V gene end was trimmed by 1 base and the J gene end by 8 bases; junction bases not matched to a gene: 8. The sequenced sample was PBMCs. The clonotype was recovered from a man aged 18 to 35 in good health and CMV-seropositive. The rearrangement uses TRBV25-1 and TRBJ2-1; 7 bases align to TRBD1. CDR3 bases: TGTGCCAGCAGTGAATCCCTCGACAGGGTGGATGAGCAGTTCTTC. Amino acids: CASSESLDRVDEQFF.